These T cell receptor beta chains were read from a single sample in a study of blood T cell repertoires in COVID-19. Produced via immunoSEQ multiplex PCR; TCRdb's table is partial and in-frame only. The sample holds roughly 200,000 clones, 80% to 90% seen once. The sample taken for sequencing was PBMCs or T cells enriched from blood (not recorded which). These TCRs come from a woman in her 40s with acute COVID-19. CDR3s include the opening cysteine and the closing phenylalanine or tryptophan. The order of the fields is CDR3 DNA, CDR3 protein, J gene, D gene, clone size, V gene. D genes are given only for firm matches. The size entry is marked missing in some rows and otherwise reads once, few, many or a size class.

CDR3 DNA: TGTGCCAGCAGCCCCTCTTCCAGCCAGGGGGCGAACACTGAAGCTTTCTTT; CDR3 protein: CASSPSSSQGANTEAFF; J gene: TRBJ1-1; D gene: TRBD1; clone size: once; V gene: TRBV3-1/TRBV3-2
CDR3 DNA: TGTGCCAGCAGCTCTTGGGACAGCCAAGAGACCCAGTACTTC; CDR3 protein: CASSSWDSQETQYF; J gene: TRBJ2-5; D gene: TRBD1; clone size: once; V gene: TRBV11-1
CDR3 DNA: TGTGCCAGCAGCGAACTCAGCACAGATACGCAGTATTTT; CDR3 protein: CASSELSTDTQYF; J gene: TRBJ2-3; D gene: .; clone size: .; V gene: TRBV5-6
CDR3 DNA: TGTGCCAGCTCACCAGGTGGACAGGGTGGCGAGCAGTACTTC; CDR3 protein: CASSPGGQGGEQYF; J gene: TRBJ2-7; D gene: TRBD1; clone size: .; V gene: TRBV18
CDR3 DNA: TGTGCCAGCAGTTTAGGCGGGGCGGACACAGATACGCAGTATTTT; CDR3 protein: CASSLGGADTDTQYF; J gene: TRBJ2-3; D gene: .; clone size: .; V gene: TRBV28
CDR3 DNA: TGTGCCAGCAGTTACTCGAGAAGATCGGGGGGCGGGGAGCTGTTTTTT; CDR3 protein: CASSYSRRSGGGELFF; J gene: TRBJ2-2; D gene: TRBD2; clone size: .; V gene: TRBV6-2/TRBV6-3
CDR3 DNA: TGTGCCAGCAGTTTACAGGGGAGGAGCACCGGGGAGCTGTTTTTT; CDR3 protein: CASSLQGRSTGELFF; J gene: TRBJ2-2; D gene: .; clone size: .; V gene: TRBV5-4
CDR3 DNA: TGTGCCAGTAGCATATTAGGGACTTCGAACACCGGGGAGCTGTTTTTT; CDR3 protein: CASSILGTSNTGELFF; J gene: TRBJ2-2; D gene: .; clone size: few; V gene: TRBV19
CDR3 DNA: TGTGCCAGCGGCGCCATAGGGGGTGAAAAACTGTTTTTT; CDR3 protein: CASGAIGGEKLFF; J gene: TRBJ1-4; D gene: .; clone size: .; V gene: TRBV12-3/TRBV12-4
CDR3 DNA: TGTGCCAGCAGCATTTCCAGGGATGGACCCCAGCATTTT; CDR3 protein: CASSISRDGPQHF; J gene: TRBJ1-5; D gene: .; clone size: .; V gene: TRBV2
CDR3 DNA: TGTGCCATCAGCACCGGGACTAGCGGTTACAATGAGCAGTTCTTC; CDR3 protein: CAISTGTSGYNEQFF; J gene: TRBJ2-1; D gene: TRBD2; clone size: .; V gene: TRBV10-3
CDR3 DNA: TGTGCCAGCAGTCCCCGACAGGGACAGCCCCAGCATTTT; CDR3 protein: CASSPRQGQPQHF; J gene: TRBJ1-5; D gene: TRBD1; clone size: .; V gene: TRBV6-5
CDR3 DNA: TGTGCCAGCAGTTCTCTAGCGGGGGCAGGCACAGATACGCAGTATTTT; CDR3 protein: CASSSLAGAGTDTQYF; J gene: TRBJ2-3; D gene: TRBD2; clone size: .; V gene: TRBV27
CDR3 DNA: TGTGCCAGCAGGGAACCGGGGGGGCCAGATGAGACCCAGTACTTC; CDR3 protein: CASREPGGPDETQYF; J gene: TRBJ2-5; D gene: TRBD2; clone size: .; V gene: TRBV5-4
CDR3 DNA: TGTGCCAGCAGCGGAGGTTCTGTCGGGGGGGCTCCAGATACGCAGTATTTT; CDR3 protein: CASSGGSVGGAPDTQYF; J gene: TRBJ2-3; D gene: TRBD2; clone size: .; V gene: TRBV5-6
CDR3 DNA: TGTGCCAGCAGTGAATATGCGGCAGGGCCGAACACTGAAGCTTTCTTT; CDR3 protein: CASSEYAAGPNTEAFF; J gene: TRBJ1-1; D gene: .; clone size: few; V gene: TRBV25-1
CDR3 DNA: TGCGCCAGCAGCTTGAGATCAGGGCAGTATGGCTACACCTTC; CDR3 protein: CASSLRSGQYGYTF; J gene: TRBJ1-2; D gene: .; clone size: .; V gene: TRBV5-1
CDR3 DNA: TGTGCCAGCAGCTTGGCGACAGGGGCCTCTGGGGCCAACGTCCTGACTTTC; CDR3 protein: CASSLATGASGANVLTF; J gene: TRBJ2-6; D gene: TRBD1; clone size: .; V gene: TRBV11-2
CDR3 DNA: TGTGCCAGCAGTTCCCTAGCGGGAGGGTCCTACGAGCAGTACTTC; CDR3 protein: CASSSLAGGSYEQYF; J gene: TRBJ2-7; D gene: TRBD2; clone size: .; V gene: TRBV6-5
CDR3 DNA: TGTGCCAGCAGCTTTTTTTCAGACCAAGAGACCCAGTACTTC; CDR3 protein: CASSFFSDQETQYF; J gene: TRBJ2-5; D gene: .; clone size: once; V gene: TRBV7-9